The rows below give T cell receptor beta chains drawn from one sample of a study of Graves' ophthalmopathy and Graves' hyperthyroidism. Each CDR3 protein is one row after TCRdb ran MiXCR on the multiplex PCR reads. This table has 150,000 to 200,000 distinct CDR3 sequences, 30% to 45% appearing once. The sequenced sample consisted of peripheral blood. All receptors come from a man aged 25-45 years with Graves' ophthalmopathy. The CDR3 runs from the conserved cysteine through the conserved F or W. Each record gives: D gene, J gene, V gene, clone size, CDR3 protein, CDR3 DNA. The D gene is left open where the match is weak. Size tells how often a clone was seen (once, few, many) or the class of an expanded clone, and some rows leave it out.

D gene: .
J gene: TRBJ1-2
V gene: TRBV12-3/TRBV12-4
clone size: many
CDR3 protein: CASSPRTREGPYGYTF
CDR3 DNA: TGTGCCAGCAGTCCAAGGACTAGGGAGGGGCCCTATGGCTACACCTTC

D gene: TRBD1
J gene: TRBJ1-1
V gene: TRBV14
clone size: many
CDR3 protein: CASSLQGFMGTEAFF
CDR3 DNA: TGTGCCAGCAGCCTACAGGGGTTTATGGGCACTGAAGCTTTCTTT

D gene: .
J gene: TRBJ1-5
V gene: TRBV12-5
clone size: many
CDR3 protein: CASANDGNNQPQHF
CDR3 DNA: TGTGCTAGTGCCAACGACGGGAACAATCAGCCCCAGCATTTT

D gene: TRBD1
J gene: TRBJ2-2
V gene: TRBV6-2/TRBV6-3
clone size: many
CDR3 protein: CASSHGTGPTGELFF
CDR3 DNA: TGTGCCAGCAGTCATGGGACAGGGCCCACCGGGGAGCTGTTTTTT

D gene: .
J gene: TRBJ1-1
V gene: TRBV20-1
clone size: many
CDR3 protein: CSARDRGNTEAFF
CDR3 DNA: TGCAGTGCTAGAGATCGGGGGAACACTGAAGCTTTCTTT

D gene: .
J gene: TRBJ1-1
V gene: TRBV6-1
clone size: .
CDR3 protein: CASKGKENTEAFF
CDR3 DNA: TGTGCCAGCAAGGGGAAGGAGAACACTGAAGCTTTCTTT

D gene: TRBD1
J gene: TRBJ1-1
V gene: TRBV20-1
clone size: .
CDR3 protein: CSATGVGMNTEAFF
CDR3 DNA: TGCAGTGCGACAGGGGTTGGGATGAACACTGAAGCTTTCTTT

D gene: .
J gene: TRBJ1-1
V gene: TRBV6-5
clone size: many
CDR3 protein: CASSYSGTGEAFF
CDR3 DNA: TGTGCCAGCAGTTACTCAGGGACGGGTGAAGCTTTCTTT

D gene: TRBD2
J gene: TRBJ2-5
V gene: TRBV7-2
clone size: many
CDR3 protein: CASSLGTGTSGQETQYF
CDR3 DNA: TGTGCCAGCAGCTTAGGCACCGGGACTAGCGGGCAAGAGACCCAGTACTTC

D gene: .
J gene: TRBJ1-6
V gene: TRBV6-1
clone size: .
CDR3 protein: CASSPPFGVNSPLHF
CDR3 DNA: TGTGCCAGCAGCCCTCCGTTCGGGGTTAATTCACCCCTCCACTTT

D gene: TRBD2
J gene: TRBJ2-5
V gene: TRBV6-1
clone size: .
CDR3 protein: CASSEDGTSTQYF
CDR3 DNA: TGTGCCAGCAGTGAAGACGGGACTAGCACCCAGTACTTC

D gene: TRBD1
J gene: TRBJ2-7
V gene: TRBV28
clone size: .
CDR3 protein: CASSLGFRDRIYEQYF
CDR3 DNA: TGTGCCAGCAGTTTAGGATTCCGGGACAGAATCTACGAGCAGTACTTC

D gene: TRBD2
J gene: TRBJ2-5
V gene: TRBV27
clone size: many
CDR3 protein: CASRGGVGTQYF
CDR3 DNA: TGTGCCAGCAGGGGGGGGGTGGGGACCCAGTACTTC

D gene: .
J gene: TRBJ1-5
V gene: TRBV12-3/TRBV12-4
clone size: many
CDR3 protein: CASRLGGNQPQHF
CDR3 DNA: TGTGCCAGCAGGTTGGGGGGTAATCAGCCCCAGCATTTT

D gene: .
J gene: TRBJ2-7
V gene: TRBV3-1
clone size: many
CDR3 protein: CASSQGIATYEQYF
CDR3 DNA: TGTGCCAGCAGCCAAGGAATAGCGACCTACGAGCAGTACTTC

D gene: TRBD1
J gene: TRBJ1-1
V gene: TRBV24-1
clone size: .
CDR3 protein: CATSENNGQGNTEAFF
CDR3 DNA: TGTGCCACCAGTGAAAACAACGGACAGGGTAACACTGAAGCTTTCTTT

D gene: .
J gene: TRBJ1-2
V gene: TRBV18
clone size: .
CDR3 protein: CASSPVQGRSYGYTF
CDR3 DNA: TGTGCCAGCTCACCGGTACAGGGAAGGTCTTATGGCTACACCTTC

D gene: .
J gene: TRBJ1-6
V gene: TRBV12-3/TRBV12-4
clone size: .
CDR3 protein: CASTNRDHNSPLHF
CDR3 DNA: TGTGCCAGCACCAACCGGGACCATAATTCACCCCTCCACTTT

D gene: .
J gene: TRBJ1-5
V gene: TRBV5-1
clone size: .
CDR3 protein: CASSLKRGPQPQHF
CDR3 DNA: TGCGCCAGCAGCTTAAAACGGGGACCTCAGCCCCAGCATTTT

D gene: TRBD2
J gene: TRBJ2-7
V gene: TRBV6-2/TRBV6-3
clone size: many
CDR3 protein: CASSYVWGAGIYEQYF
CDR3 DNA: TGTGCCAGCAGTTACGTTTGGGGAGCGGGAATCTACGAGCAGTACTTC

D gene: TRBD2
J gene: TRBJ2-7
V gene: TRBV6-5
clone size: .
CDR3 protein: CASSFGLADEQYF
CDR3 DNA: TGTGCCAGCAGTTTCGGACTAGCCGACGAGCAGTACTTC

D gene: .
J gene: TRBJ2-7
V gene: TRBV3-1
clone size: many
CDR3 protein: CASSQVAAYPPDRPYEQYF
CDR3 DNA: TGTGCCAGCAGCCAAGTAGCGGCCTACCCTCCTGATCGCCCTTACGAGCAGTACTTC

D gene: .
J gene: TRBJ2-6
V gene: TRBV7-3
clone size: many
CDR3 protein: CASSPFGTSGANVLTF
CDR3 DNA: TGTGCCAGCAGCCCCTTTGGGACTTCTGGGGCCAACGTCCTGACTTTC

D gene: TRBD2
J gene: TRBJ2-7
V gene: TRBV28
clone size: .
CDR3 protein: CASSSTSGDPYEQYF
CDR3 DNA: TGTGCCAGCAGTTCAACTAGCGGAGACCCCTACGAGCAGTACTTC

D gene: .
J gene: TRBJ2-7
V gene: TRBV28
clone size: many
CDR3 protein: CASSPMAGAGEQYF
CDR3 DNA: TGTGCCAGCAGCCCAATGGCGGGGGCAGGCGAGCAGTACTTC

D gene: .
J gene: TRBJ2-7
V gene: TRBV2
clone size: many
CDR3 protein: CASGTGRGSYEQYF
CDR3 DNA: TGTGCCAGCGGTACGGGACGGGGCTCCTACGAGCAGTACTTC

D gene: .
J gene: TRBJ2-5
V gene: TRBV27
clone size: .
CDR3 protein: CASSRGQHQETQYF
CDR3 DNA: TGTGCCAGCAGTCGCGGACAGCACCAAGAGACCCAGTACTTC

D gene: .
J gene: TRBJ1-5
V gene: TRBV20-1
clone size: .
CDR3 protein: CSATTGTSNQPQHF
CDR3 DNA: TGCAGTGCTACCACAGGGACTAGCAATCAGCCCCAGCATTTT

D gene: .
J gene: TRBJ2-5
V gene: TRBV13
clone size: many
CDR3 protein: CASSLAETTQYF
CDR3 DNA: TGTGCCAGCAGCTTAGCAGAAACTACCCAGTACTTC

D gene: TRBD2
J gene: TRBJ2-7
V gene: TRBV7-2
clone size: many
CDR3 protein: CASSPRGSGRDAYEQYF
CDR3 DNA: TGTGCCAGCAGCCCCCGAGGGAGCGGGAGGGACGCCTACGAGCAGTACTTC

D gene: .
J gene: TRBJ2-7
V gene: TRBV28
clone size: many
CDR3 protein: CASSSGLGGGLSYEQYF
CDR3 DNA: TGTGCCAGCAGCTCCGGACTAGGAGGGGGACTCTCCTACGAGCAGTACTTC

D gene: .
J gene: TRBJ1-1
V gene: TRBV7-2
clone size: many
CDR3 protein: CASSSRLRDTEAFF
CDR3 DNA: TGTGCCAGCAGCTCCCGATTGCGGGACACTGAAGCTTTCTTT

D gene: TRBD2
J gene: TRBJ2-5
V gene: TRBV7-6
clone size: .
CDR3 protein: CASSTGTSGRTQYF
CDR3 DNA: TGTGCCAGCAGCACCGGGACTAGCGGGAGAACCCAGTACTTC

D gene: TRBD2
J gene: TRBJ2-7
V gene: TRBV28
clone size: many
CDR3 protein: CASSNSGSPYEQYF
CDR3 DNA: TGTGCCAGCAGCAATAGCGGGAGCCCCTACGAGCAGTACTTC

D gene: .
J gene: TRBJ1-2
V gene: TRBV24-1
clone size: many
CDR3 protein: CATSDGVDRSGYTF
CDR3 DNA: TGTGCCACCAGTGATGGCGTGGACAGAAGCGGCTACACCTTC

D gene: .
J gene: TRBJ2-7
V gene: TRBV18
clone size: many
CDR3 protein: CASSPGHEQYF
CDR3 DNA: TGTGCCAGCTCACCAGGACACGAGCAGTACTTC

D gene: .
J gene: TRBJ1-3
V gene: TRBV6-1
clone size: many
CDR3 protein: CASSERERNTIYF
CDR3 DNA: TGTGCCAGCAGTGAAAGGGAGCGAAACACCATATATTTT

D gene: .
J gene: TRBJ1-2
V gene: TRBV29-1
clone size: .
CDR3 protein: CSVIRREGTYGYTF
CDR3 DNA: TGCAGCGTCATCCGTCGAGAGGGGACATATGGCTACACCTTC

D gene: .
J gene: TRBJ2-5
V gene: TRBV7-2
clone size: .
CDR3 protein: CASSLFPSGSKETQYF
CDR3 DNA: TGTGCCAGCAGCTTATTTCCCAGCGGGTCCAAAGAGACCCAGTACTTC

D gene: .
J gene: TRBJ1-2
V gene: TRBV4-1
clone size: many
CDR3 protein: CASSPYFEGGYGYTF
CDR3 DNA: TGCGCCAGCAGCCCGTACTTTGAGGGGGGCTATGGCTACACCTTC

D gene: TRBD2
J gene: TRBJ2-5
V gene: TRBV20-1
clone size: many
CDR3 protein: CSARKLGLAGGETQYF
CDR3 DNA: TGCAGTGCTAGAAAATTAGGACTAGCGGGAGGGGAGACCCAGTACTTC

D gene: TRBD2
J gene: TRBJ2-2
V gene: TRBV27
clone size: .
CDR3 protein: CASRGLAGDTGELFF
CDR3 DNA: TGTGCCAGCCGTGGGCTAGCGGGAGACACCGGGGAGCTGTTTTTT

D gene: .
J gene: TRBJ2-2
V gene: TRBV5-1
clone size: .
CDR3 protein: CASSLAGELFF
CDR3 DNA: TGCGCCAGCAGCTTAGCCGGGGAGCTGTTTTTT

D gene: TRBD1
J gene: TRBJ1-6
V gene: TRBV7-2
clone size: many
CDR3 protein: CASSSNRGRSPLHF
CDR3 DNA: TGTGCCAGCAGCAGTAACAGGGGGCGTTCACCCCTCCACTTT

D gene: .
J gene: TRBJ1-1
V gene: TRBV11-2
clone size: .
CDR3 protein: CASSPPMTSRRTEAFF
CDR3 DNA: TGTGCCAGCAGCCCCCCCATGACCTCACGGCGCACTGAAGCTTTCTTT

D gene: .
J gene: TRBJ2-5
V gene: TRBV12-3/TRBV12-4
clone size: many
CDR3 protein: CASSLTLGQYF
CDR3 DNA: TGTGCCAGCAGTTTAACCCTCGGGCAGTACTTC

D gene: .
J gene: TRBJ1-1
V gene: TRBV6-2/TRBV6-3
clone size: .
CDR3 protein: CASSMDGMNGEAFF
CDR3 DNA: TGTGCCAGCAGTATGGACGGGATGAACGGTGAAGCTTTCTTT

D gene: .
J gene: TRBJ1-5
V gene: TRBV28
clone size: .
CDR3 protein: CASSLRGKSNQPQHF
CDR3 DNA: TGTGCCAGCAGTTTACGGGGCAAAAGCAATCAGCCCCAGCATTTT

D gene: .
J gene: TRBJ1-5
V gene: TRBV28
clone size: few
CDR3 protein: CASSLRPWDSNQPQHF
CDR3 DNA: TGTGCCAGCAGTTTACGCCCCTGGGATAGCAATCAGCCCCAGCATTTT